The 11 T cell receptor beta chains reported below all come from one sample, sequenced in a study of T-cell reconstitution after alpha-beta-depleted transplantation in children. Unique molecular identifiers tagged the TCRbeta library. TCRdb independently ran MiXCR on the PCR reads; one entry per CDR3 protein. Counted here are about 400,000 distinct CDR3 sequences, roughly 20% occurring once; the ten biggest clones make up 3.8%. Material: PBMCs from the stem cell graft donor, obtained from the stem cell graft. The source of these receptors is a human donor who donated a stem cell graft to a child with acute myeloid leukemia.

This clonotype was recorded only once. The V call is TRBV5-5, the J call TRBJ2-7; D gene ambiguous. Trimming removed 0 bases from V and 3 bases from J, with 16 bases in between. Germline V lookup: CDR1 SGHKS, CDR2 YYEKEE (reference sequence). The CDR3 runs to 16 residues. The CDR3 loop reads CASSLDQLTMNYEQYF. The CDR3 DNA sequence: TGTGCCAGCAGCTTGGACCAGCTTACTATGAACTACGAGCAGTACTTC.

In this sample, this clonotype turned up many times. The V call is TRBV25-1, the J call TRBJ2-5, with no clear D. Deletions cut 4 bases from V and 3 bases from J, with 12 bases between. CDR3 size: 14 residues. The germline CDR1 and CDR2 sequences are MGHDK and SYGVNS. The CDR3: CASSGRRAEETQYF. CDR3 in DNA: TGTGCCAGCAGTGGGCGGCGAGCTGAAGAGACCCAGTACTTC.

The chain couples TRBV4-3 to TRBJ2-3; D not certain. The CDR3 runs to 13 residues. CDR1 and CDR2 (germline): LGHNA, YSLEER. V lost 1 base and J 5 bases, leaving 7 bases between the germline ends. The CDR3 is CASSQGRQDTQYF. DNA for the CDR3: TGCGCCAGCAGCCAAGGAAGACAAGATACGCAGTATTTT.

The sample holds a few counts of this clonotype. This chain connects TRBV20-1 to TRBJ2-1; D is unresolved. Trimming left V 6 bases short and J 7 bases short, with 7 bases between. The CDR3 loop spans 10 amino acids. The V gene's germline CDR1 is DFQATT and CDR2 SNEGSKA (reference sequence). The DNA of the CDR3 is TGCAGTGCCAGCGCAAATGAGCAGTTCTTC. Residues: CSASANEQFF.

The J gene is TRBJ1-5, the V gene TRBV15, with 7 bases matching TRBD1. The V gene's germline CDR1 is LNHNV and CDR2 YYDKDF (reference sequence). Unmatched junction bases numbered 6, after V lost 3 bases and J lost 4 bases. CDR3 size: 15 residues. CDR3: CATSSGPGQNQPQHF. In nucleotides, the CDR3 is TGTGCCACCAGCAGTGGACCGGGACAGAATCAGCCCCAGCATTTT.

This clonotype was detected ten times or more. The chain links TRBV20-1 to TRBJ2-7; 11 bases agree with TRBD2. The germline V gene encodes CDR1 DFQATT and CDR2 SNEGSKA (reference sequence). V was pared by 6 bases and J by 2 bases, with 6 bases of the junction left unmatched. The length of the CDR3 is 14 residues. The CDR3 reads CSALAGGRTYEQYF. In DNA form, the CDR3 reads TGCAGTGCCTTAGCGGGAGGGCGGACCTACGAGCAGTACTTC.

This clonotype occurred many times. The chain uses TRBV12-3 or TRBV12-4 and TRBJ1-5; D is ambiguous. Trimming stripped 5 bases from V and 4 bases from J, with 9 bases between. The CDR3 has 13 amino acids. The CDR3 here is CASSPHENQPQHF. CDR3 DNA: TGTGCCAGCAGTCCCCATGAGAATCAGCCCCAGCATTTT.

The chain carries TRBV24-1 and TRBJ2-6, with D perhaps matching TRBD1 or TRBD2 (5 bases each). The CDR3 is made up of 16 amino acids. Trimming removed 9 bases from V and 2 bases from J, with 16 bases in between. Germline CDR1 and CDR2: KGHDR and SFDVKD. The CDR3 nucleotides are TGTGCCACCGCCGCAGGGACCCTAACTGGGGCCAACGTCCTGACTTTC. Protein: CATAAGTLTGANVLTF.

The chain joins TRBV7-2 to TRBJ2-3; TRBD1 is a possible D gene (7 bases). Germline V CDR1 and CDR2: SGHTA, FQGNSA. The length of the CDR3 is 15 residues. Trimming shortened V by 5 bases and J by 0 bases, and 12 bases separated the two germline ends. This CDR3 reads CASSRRGDSTDTQYF. CDR3 DNA sequence: TGTGCCAGCAGCCGCAGGGGGGATAGCACAGATACGCAGTATTTT.

This clonotype has a handful of counts. The rearrangement uses TRBV27 and TRBJ2-3; D may be TRBD1 or TRBD2 (5 bases each). Germline CDR1 reads MNHEY; CDR2 reads SMNVEV (reference sequence). The CDR3 has 15 amino acids. Between the trimmed V and J ends, which lost 3 bases and 3 bases, there was a span of 13 bases. This CDR3 reads CASSFPGRPTDTQYF. CDR3 in DNA: TGTGCCAGCAGTTTCCCGGGACGGCCTACAGATACGCAGTATTTT.

This clonotype showed up many times. This chain connects TRBV7-9 to TRBJ1-3; weak D call: TRBD1 (6 bases). Germline V gene sequence: CDR1 SEHNR, CDR2 FQNEAQ (reference sequence). CDR3 length: 17 amino acids. Trimming stripped 5 bases from V and 0 bases from J, with 17 bases between. The CDR3 protein is CASSIGGGRSSGNTIYF. CDR3 sequence (DNA): TGTGCCAGCAGCATAGGGGGGGGCCGGAGCTCTGGAAACACCATATATTTT.